The 4 T cell receptor beta chains below were found in one sample sequenced in a study of OX40 agonist ivuxolimab in advanced cancers. Method: immunoSEQ multiplex PCR; TCRdb's copy keeps in-frame clones and lacks some. The sample holds about 63,000 clones; roughly nine tenths are singletons and the top ten take approximately 3.9%. Sequences were derived from CD4+ or CD8+ T cells sorted from blood, sampled in a trial of the OX40 agonist ivuxolimab. These receptors all come from an adult with an advanced solid tumor such as melanoma, head and neck, liver or kidney cancer.

This rearrangement joins TRBV5-4 to TRBJ2-3; 15 nucleotides align to TRBD2. The CDR3 runs 18 residues. The trim removed 4 bases at V and 7 bases at J, leaving 13 bases unmatched. The germline V gene encodes CDR1 SGHNT and CDR2 YYREEE (reference sequence). The CDR3 here is CASSPWTSGGAYGNTQYF. In DNA form, the CDR3 reads TGTGCCAGCAGCCCATGGACTAGCGGGGGGGCCTACGGTAATACGCAGTATTTT.

The CDR3 region has the DNA TGTGCCAGCAGCTCGACACAGGGGGCGGATCAGCCCCAGCATTTT. It yields the protein CASSSTQGADQPQHF. The chain employs TRBV7-9 and TRBJ1-5, with 9 bases matching TRBD1. The germline gives CDR1 SEHNR, CDR2 FQNEAQ (reference sequence). The V and J ends lost 4 bases and 5 bases, in that order; junction bases with no gene match: 6. This CDR3 region has 15 residues. Supplemented by reference TRBV7-9 and TRBJ1-5, the full variable domain reads DTGVSQNPRHKITKRGQNVTFRCDPISEHNRLYWYRQTLGQGPEFLTYFQNEAQLEKSRLLSDRFSAERPKGSFSTLEIQRTEQGDSAMYLCASSSTQGADQPQHFGDGTRLSIL.

This chain's CDR3 is CASSLSTGEAYNEQFF. Written as DNA, the CDR3 is TGTGCCAGCAGTTTATCAACGGGGGAGGCCTACAATGAGCAGTTCTTC. This rearrangement joins TRBV27 to TRBJ2-1; D is possibly TRBD2 (6 bases). Trimming pared 0 bases from V and 2 bases from J, leaving 11 bases between. The CDR3 contains 16 residues. Looked up from germline, CDR1 is MNHEY and CDR2 is SMNVEV (reference sequence).

The J gene is TRBJ2-3, the V gene TRBV7-9; D possibly corresponds to TRBD2 (6 bases). The ends were cut back, 4 bases at V and 0 bases at J, with 17 bases in the middle. The CDR3 runs 17 residues. Germline values: CDR1 SEHNR, CDR2 FQNEAQ (reference sequence). CDR3 sequence reads: CASSSTPGRESTDTQYF. As DNA, the CDR3 is TGTGCCAGCAGCTCGACACCAGGGCGGGAAAGCACAGATACGCAGTATTTT.